The 24 T cell receptor beta chains presented below share a single source sample, sequenced in a study of CD8 T cells in ankylosing spondylitis. TCRdb analysed the 5' RACE reads with MiXCR anew, one entry per CDR3 protein. The sample lists some 840,000 distinct CDR3 sequences, 10% to 15% occurring once. What these receptors recognize is not known. General study results and limits: Typical of ankylosing spondylitis blood, it appeared, was a TCR beta motif of roughly eight highly homologous variants.

Sequencing was carried out using blood, either unsorted or a sorted T cell fraction (not recorded which). The receptors shown here come from a male donor with ankylosing spondylitis.

This clonotype was seen only a few times. The V and J genes are TRBV20-1 and TRBJ1-6; no firm D call. The CDR3 sequence is 15 residues long. CDR1 is DFQATT and CDR2 is SNEGSKA in the germline V gene (reference sequence). The V and J ends lost 3 bases and 4 bases respectively, with 13 bases between them. DNA of the CDR3: TGCAGTGCTAGCCTCCACTCCACATATAATTCACCCCTCCACTTT. Translating it yields CSASLHSTYNSPLHF.

This CDR3 reads CATSDSGTGRTETQYF. The CDR3 DNA reads as TGTGCCACCAGTGATTCCGGGACAGGGCGAACGGAGACCCAGTACTTC. The chain recombines TRBV24-1 with TRBJ2-5; 9 bases agree with TRBD1. Germline V CDR1 and CDR2: KGHDR, SFDVKD. The CDR3 spans 16 residues. Unmatched junction bases numbered 8, after V lost 2 bases and J lost 5 bases.

The V call is TRBV20-1, the J call TRBJ2-1, with D perhaps TRBD1 (5 bases). This CDR3 spans 13 amino acids. Looked up from germline, CDR1 is DFQATT and CDR2 is SNEGSKA (reference sequence). V lost 6 bases and J lost 7, with 16 bases in between. CDR3 coding DNA: TGCAGTGCCCAGGCAGGGTCGGAAAATGAGCAGTTCTTC. Its protein is CSAQAGSENEQFF.

The rearrangement joins TRBV20-1 to TRBJ1-5, with D hard to call. The germline V gene has CDR1 DFQATT and CDR2 SNEGSKA (reference sequence). CDR3 length equals 16 residues. V lost 1 base, J lost 0 bases, and 13 bases lay in between. The CDR3 spells CSARVGSSYSNQPQHF. The CDR3 DNA follows: TGCAGTGCTAGAGTGGGCTCGTCTTATAGCAATCAGCCCCAGCATTTT.

This clonotype was observed at least ten times. V is TRBV5-1 and J is TRBJ2-2, with D perhaps assigned TRBD1 or TRBD2 (5 bases each). The CDR3 has 14 residues. Germline loops: CDR1 SGHRS, CDR2 YFSETQ. V shed 4 bases and J shed 1 base, with 8 bases lying between them. The CDR3 coding sequence is TGCGCCAGCAGCCCGGGACGGAACACCGGGGAGCTGTTTTTT. This gives the protein CASSPGRNTGELFF.

This clonotype is a singleton in its sample. The chain is built from TRBV6-2 or TRBV6-3 and TRBJ2-7, with D perhaps TRBD2 (6 bases). Per the germline V gene, CDR1 is MNHEY and CDR2 is SVGEGT. V gave up 7 bases and J gave up 2 bases, with 15 bases separating them. The CDR3 is 14 residues long. In DNA, the CDR3 is TGTGCCAGCACCCCGGGGCGGGACCCCTACGAGCAGTACTTC. It translates to CASTPGRDPYEQYF.

The chain carries TRBV20-1 and TRBJ2-7, with 11 bases matching TRBD1. Germline trimming cut 6 bases from V and 6 bases from J; bases unmatched to any gene: 7. The CDR3 loop spans 13 amino acids. Germline V gene lookup returns CDR1 DFQATT and CDR2 SNEGSKA (reference sequence). CDR3 amino acids: CSAGQGALGEQYF. The CDR3 region has the DNA TGCAGTGCCGGACAGGGGGCGCTTGGCGAGCAGTACTTC.

The V call is TRBV10-3, the J call TRBJ1-5, with 7 bases aligning to TRBD1. Unmatched junction bases numbered 8, after V lost 0 bases and J lost 0 bases. Germline-derived CDR1 and CDR2 are ENHRY and SYGVKD. The CDR3 loop spans 18 amino acids. The CDR3 spells CAISESLGQLYSNQPQHF. The CDR3 coding sequence is TGTGCCATCAGTGAGTCGTTGGGACAGTTGTATAGCAATCAGCCCCAGCATTTT.

This clonotype has a count of ten or more. The V and J genes are TRBV7-6 and TRBJ1-2, with 9 nucleotides matching TRBD1. The trim removed 5 bases at V and 5 bases at J, leaving 9 bases unmatched. Germline CDR1 reads SGHVS; CDR2 reads FNYEAQ. This CDR3 spans 15 amino acids. The CDR3 coding sequence is TGTGCCAGCAGCCCCTCGGGACAGGGATGGTATGGCTACACCTTC. Its translation: CASSPSGQGWYGYTF.

This clonotype was counted between two and nine times. The CDR3 reads CASSREFSTDTQYF. The CDR3 bases are TGTGCCAGTAGTCGGGAGTTTAGCACAGATACGCAGTATTTT. The chain links TRBV7-2 to TRBJ2-3, with TRBD2 as a possible D gene (6 bases). Germline-derived CDR1 and CDR2 are SGHTA and FQGNSA. There are 14 residues in the CDR3. Trimming took 9 bases from V and 0 from J, leaving 13 bases between them.

This chain joins TRBV7-2 and TRBJ1-4; D possibly corresponds to TRBD1 (5 bases). This CDR3 has 16 amino acids. Trimming shortened V by 5 bases and J by 4 bases, and 17 bases separated the two germline ends. The germline CDR1 and CDR2 sequences are SGHTA and FQGNSA. CDR3 DNA: TGTGCCAGCAGCCGTCGACAAAGAGGGGATAATGAAAAACTGTTTTTT. Residues: CASSRRQRGDNEKLFF.

This clonotype showed up just a few times. V gene TRBV9 combines with J gene TRBJ2-2; D ambiguous. V shed 3 bases and J shed 4 bases, with 7 bases lying between them. CDR3 length: 13 residues. Germline V gives CDR1 SGDLS, CDR2 YYNGEE. DNA for the CDR3: TGTGCCAGCAGCGCGGATGTCACCGGGGAGCTGTTTTTT. It yields the protein CASSADVTGELFF.

Only a few counts were recorded for this clonotype. The chain employs TRBV5-4 and TRBJ2-2; 7 bases agree with TRBD2. CDR1 SGHNT and CDR2 YYREEE come from the germline V gene (reference sequence). Unmatched junction bases numbered 10, after V lost 4 bases and J lost 1 base. This CDR3 region has 17 residues. The CDR3 region is CASSRRGGGGNTGELFF. Here the CDR3 DNA reads TGTGCCAGCAGCCGGAGGGGAGGCGGGGGGAACACCGGGGAGCTGTTTTTT.

The chain joins TRBV6-1 to TRBJ1-5; no clear D. The V end lost 6 bases, the J end lost 4 bases, and 16 bases lay between the germline ends. The CDR3 consists of 15 residues. The V gene's germline CDR1 is MNHNS and CDR2 SASEGT. The CDR3 DNA reads TGTGCCAGCAGCCCGACGGGGATTGGTAATCAGCCCCAGCATTTT. This sequence encodes CASSPTGIGNQPQHF.

The CDR3 DNA reads as TGTGCCAGCAGCGCGGGACTAGAATACTACGAGCAGTACTTC. Translated: CASSAGLEYYEQYF. The chain uses TRBV7-2 and TRBJ2-7, with TRBD2 matching 8 bases. With V trimmed by 5 bases and J by 3 bases, 6 bases remained unmatched. The CDR3 runs to 14 residues. Germline V gives CDR1 SGHTA, CDR2 FQGNSA. The full variable domain, with the rest looked up from reference TRBV7-2 and TRBJ2-7, is GAGVSQSPSNKVTEKGKDVELRCDPISGHTALYWYRQSLGQGLEFLIYFQGNSAPDKSGLPSDRFSAERTGGSVSTLTIQRTQQEDSAVYLCASSAGLEYYEQYFGPGTRLTVT.

Written as DNA, the CDR3 is TGCGCCAGCAGCTTGACTAGCGGGAGTGACGAGCAGTACTTC. It translates to CASSLTSGSDEQYF. The gene calls are TRBV5-1 and TRBJ2-7; TRBD2 matches 11 bases. V was clipped by 1 base and J by 5 bases; unmatched bases: 2. This CDR3 spans 14 amino acids. Germline-derived CDR1 and CDR2 are SGHRS and YFSETQ.

Only one count was recorded for this clonotype. The chain combines TRBV20-1 with TRBJ2-7; TRBD2 aligns across 13 bases. The CDR3 is made up of 14 amino acids. The germline CDR1 and CDR2 sequences are DFQATT and SNEGSKA (reference sequence). The junction had 7 bases not matched to a gene; V was cut back by 6 bases and J by 5 bases. The CDR3 DNA follows: TGCAGTGCGACAACTAGCGGGAGGGAACACGAGCAGTACTTC. Its protein product is CSATTSGREHEQYF.

Of note for this clonotype: An end of the junction does not agree with germline; a read error may underlie this. V and J are TRBV28 and TRBJ2-1, with TRBD2 matching 9 bases. Germline CDR1 reads MDHEN; CDR2 reads SYDVKM. This CDR3 is built from 14 residues. The CDR3: CASSIWGTSNEQFF. The CDR3 DNA reads TGTGCCAGCAGTATATGGGGGACTAGCAACGAGCAGTTCTTC.

The chain couples TRBV7-9 to TRBJ2-3; D possibly corresponds to TRBD1 (5 bases). Germline loops: CDR1 SEHNR, CDR2 FQNEAQ (reference sequence). With 4 bases removed from V and 0 bases from J, the gap between germline ends came to 14 bases. The CDR3 sequence is 16 residues long. For the CDR3, the DNA is TGTGCCAGCAGCTCCCAGGGCGCCGGAAGCACAGATACGCAGTATTTT. Protein sequence: CASSSQGAGSTDTQYF.

The rearrangement links TRBV12-3 or TRBV12-4 to TRBJ2-5; D gene uncertain. V was pared by 7 bases and J by 1 base, with 10 bases between. The CDR3 covers 13 residues. CDR3 region: CASTSLFQETQYF. The CDR3 bases are TGTGCCAGCACCTCTCTATTCCAAGAGACCCAGTACTTC.

This clonotype has more than one count but fewer than ten. V gene TRBV20-1 combines with J gene TRBJ1-5; D not certain. The CDR3 length is 13 residues. CDR1 is DFQATT, CDR2 SNEGSKA, per germline (reference sequence). V dropped 3 bases and J dropped 1 base, with 7 bases sitting between them. Here the CDR3 reads CSASWNSNQPQHF. The CDR3 DNA is TGCAGTGCTAGCTGGAACAGCAATCAGCCCCAGCATTTT.

The chain is built from TRBV20-1 and TRBJ2-7; D uncertain. The V gene's germline CDR1 is DFQATT and CDR2 SNEGSKA (reference sequence). With 2 bases removed from V and 7 bases from J, the gap between germline ends came to 6 bases. The CDR3 runs 10 residues. In nucleotides, the CDR3 is TGCAGTGCTAGACGCGAGGAGCAGTACTTC. It codes for CSARREEQYF.

This clonotype was detected a few times. Written as DNA, the CDR3 is TGTGCCAGCAGTTACTCGAATGTTCGAGGGAGGGCCAATGAGCAGTTCTTC. Translating it yields CASSYSNVRGRANEQFF. The chain recombines TRBV6-2 or TRBV6-3 with TRBJ2-1, with 7 bases that match TRBD2. V was clipped by 0 bases and J by 6 bases; unmatched bases: 11. The germline CDR1 and CDR2 sequences are MNHEY and SVGEGT. There are 17 residues in the CDR3.

The genes are TRBV5-1 and TRBJ2-7; 10 bases map to TRBD2. The V gene's germline CDR1 is SGHRS and CDR2 YFSETQ. CDR3 length: 14 amino acids. With 4 bases clipped from V and 2 bases from J, the junction kept 3 bases outside the gene matches. CDR3: CASSQLAGPYEQYF. The CDR3 nucleotides read TGCGCCAGCAGCCAACTAGCGGGACCCTACGAGCAGTACTTC.